These 15 T cell receptor beta chains were sequenced from one sample in a study of persistence of HIV-infected CD4 T cells. The stimulus was lysate of CMV-infected fibroblasts, 10 ug/mL. Sorted nonresponding memory CD4+ T cells were CD40L-negative, CD69-negative, CD45RO-high. Antigens for these TCRs are unknown. The immunoSEQ assay was version 4, run in survey mode. Method: immunoSEQ multiplex PCR; TCRdb's copy keeps in-frame clones and lacks some. The table shows 25,000 to 30,000 clones, with more than 75% occurring only once. The starting material was CD4+ T cells sorted from PBMCs after approximately 19-hour stimulation, obtained from a patient who received antiretroviral therapy. These receptor sequences come from an adult woman with HIV who was CMV-seropositive.

V usage is TRBV7-8 and J usage is TRBJ1-1; D is unresolved. The CDR3 extends over 13 amino acids. The V gene's germline CDR1 is SGHVS and CDR2 FQNEAQ. V was shortened by 4 bases and J by 1 base, with 7 bases between the two germline ends. The CDR3 DNA sequence: TGTGCCAGCAGCTCCTCTCGGAACACTGAAGCTTTCTTT. This gives the protein CASSSSRNTEAFF.

The chain carries TRBV10-3 and TRBJ2-7, with 7 bases identical to TRBD1. J gave up 3 bases and V 3 bases, and 2 bases lay outside the gene matches. The germline V gene encodes CDR1 ENHRY and CDR2 SYGVKD. This CDR3 is 13 amino acids long. CDR3 nucleotides: TGTGCCATCAGTGACAACAGGGGCTACGAGCAGTACTTC. As protein: CAISDNRGYEQYF.

The gene calls are TRBV1 and TRBJ2-3. TRBV1 is a known pseudogene. The CDR3 contains 16 residues. The CDR3 here is CTSSGDERNSTDTQYF. DNA for the CDR3: TGCACCAGCAGCGGGGACGAGCGAAATAGCACAGATACGCAGTATTTT.

This clone came up once. J is TRBJ1-1 and V is TRBV3-1 (or the pseudogene TRBV3-2); no definite D call. The length of the CDR3 is 13 residues. V dropped 1 base and J dropped 5 bases, with 8 bases sitting between them. Germline CDR1 reads LGHDT; CDR2 reads YNNKEL (reference sequence). CDR3 in DNA: TGTGCCAGCAGCCAAGCAGGTCTGACTGAAGCTTTCTTT. It is translated as CASSQAGLTEAFF.

This clone was detected once. The chain carries TRBV10-3 and TRBJ1-1; D is ambiguous. Trimming removed 2 bases at V and 2 bases at J, with 12 bases between. Germline CDR1 is ENHRY and CDR2 is SYGVKD. There are 15 residues in the CDR3. CDR3 nucleotide sequence: TGTGCCATCAGTGAGGTCCCACAGCTAAACACTGAAGCTTTCTTT. Translated, it gives CAISEVPQLNTEAFF.

The J gene is TRBJ1-3, the V gene TRBV2; a possible D gene is TRBD1 (5 bases). This CDR3 comprises 14 residues. Germline assignment: CDR1 SNHLY and CDR2 FYNNEI. Trimming shortened V by 4 bases and J by 0 bases, and 7 bases separated the two germline ends. The DNA of the CDR3 is TGTGCCAGCAGTGGGGGGAACTCTGGAAACACCATATATTTT. Its protein is CASSGGNSGNTIYF.

The rearrangement joins TRBV2 to TRBJ1-1; D is ambiguous. The CDR3 is 14 amino acids. Trimming removed 4 bases at V and 3 bases at J, with 12 bases between. Germline V CDR1 and CDR2: SNHLY, FYNNEI. The CDR3 protein is CASSVSGWDTEAFF. The CDR3 DNA follows: TGTGCCAGCAGTGTATCAGGATGGGACACTGAAGCTTTCTTT.

The CDR3 protein is CASSPRQGSDYTF. CDR3 sequence (DNA): TGTGCCAGCTCACCAAGGCAGGGGTCGGACTACACCTTC. The rearrangement links TRBV18 to TRBJ1-2; D possibly corresponds to TRBD1 (6 bases). The CDR3 consists of 13 residues. V was shortened by 2 bases and J by 10 bases, with 14 bases between the two germline ends. In germline, CDR1 is KGHSH, CDR2 LQKENI.

The chain is built from TRBV6-5 and TRBJ1-4; 11 bases fit TRBD1. CDR3 length: 14 amino acids. Germline assignment: CDR1 MNHEY and CDR2 SVGAGI. J lost 5 bases, V lost 6 bases, and 2 bases had no gene match. The CDR3 DNA reads as TGTGCCAGCAGAGGGACAGGGGGGAATGAAAAACTGTTTTTT. This translates into CASRGTGGNEKLFF.

V gene TRBV4-1 combines with J gene TRBJ1-2; D perhaps matches TRBD1 (5 bases). Trimming left V 4 bases short and J 8 bases short, with 14 bases between. Germline V gene data show CDR1 as MGHRA and CDR2 as YSYEKL. The CDR3 sequence is 13 residues long. This chain's CDR3 is CASSPDQGYGYTF. CDR3 sequence (DNA): TGCGCCAGCAGCCCAGATCAGGGATACGGCTACACCTTC.

The chain couples TRBV14 to TRBJ2-3; tentatively, D is TRBD2 (6 bases). Looked up from germline, CDR1 is SGHDN and CDR2 is FVKESK. Trimming removed 4 bases at V and 0 bases at J, with 11 bases between. CDR3 length: 15 amino acids. CDR3 in amino acids: CASSRDSLSTDTQYF. Written as DNA, the CDR3 is TGTGCCAGCAGCCGGGACTCGTTGAGCACAGATACGCAGTATTTT. The whole variable domain, remainder taken from reference TRBV14 and TRBJ2-3, is EAGVTQFPSHSVIEKGQTVTLRCDPISGHDNLYWYRRVMGKEIKFLLHFVKESKQDESGMPNNRFLAERTGGTYSTLKVQPAELEDSGVYFCASSRDSLSTDTQYFGPGTRLTVL.

In this sample, this clone turned up once. The chain joins TRBV6-1 to TRBJ2-7; no clear D gene. V was clipped by 0 bases and J by 4 bases, with 7 bases between them. Looked up from germline, CDR1 is MNHNS and CDR2 is SASEGT. This CDR3 is built from 13 residues. The CDR3 is CASSEALKYEQYV. CDR3 in DNA: TGTGCCAGCAGTGAAGCGCTCAAATACGAGCAGTACGTC.

The chain uses TRBV5-1 and TRBJ2-2, with 12 bases aligning to TRBD2. The V and J ends lost 4 bases and 6 bases, in that order; junction bases with no gene match: 7. The CDR3 runs 16 residues. Germline V lookup: CDR1 SGHRS, CDR2 YFSETQ. DNA of the CDR3: TGCGCCAGCAGCCCCACCACTAGCGGGGGGTCCGGGGAGCTGTTTTTT. It specifies CASSPTTSGGSGELFF. Based on the CDR3 plus reference TRBV5-1 and TRBJ2-2, the full variable domain is KAGVTQTPRYLIKTRGQQVTLSCSPISGHRSVSWYQQTPGQGLQFLFEYFSETQRNKGNFPGRFSGRQFSNSRSEMNVSTLELGDSALYLCASSPTTSGGSGELFFGEGSRLTVL.

The chain links TRBV30 to TRBJ1-2, with D possibly TRBD1 on 5 matching bases. Deletions cut 0 bases from V and 12 bases from J, with 11 bases between. This CDR3 has 11 amino acids. Germline V gene sequence: CDR1 GTSNPN, CDR2 SVGIG (reference sequence). The CDR3 sequence: CAWSVGTAHTF. The CDR3, as DNA: TGTGCCTGGAGTGTTGGGACCGCACACACCTTC.

This clone was seen only a few times. This chain uses TRBV15 with TRBJ2-1; maybe TRBD1 (6 bases). Germline CDR1 is LNHNV and CDR2 is YYDKDF (reference sequence). V was shortened by 3 bases and J by 0 bases, with 12 bases between the two germline ends. The CDR3 loop spans 16 amino acids. CDR3 residues: CATSRQGFSSYNEQFF. DNA for the CDR3: TGTGCCACCAGCAGGCAGGGGTTTAGCTCCTACAATGAGCAGTTCTTC.